The sequence of this T cell receptor beta chain was determined in a study of CD8 T cells in Susac syndrome. Both CD4+ and CD8+ T cells were negatively isolated, and TEMRA cells underwent FACS enrichment. Germline V lookup: CDR1 SGHDT, CDR2 YYEEEE. The V and J ends lost 4 bases and 0 bases respectively, with 16 bases between them. The CDR3 spans 17 residues. When the RNA was reverse transcribed, random hexamers were used with an input of roughly 0.45 to 1 ug. TCRdb re-analysed the immunoSEQ multiplex PCR reads in MiXCR, keeping a single row per CDR3 protein. This sample carries about 430,000 distinct CDR3 sequences, about 85% of them seen once, and the ten largest clones take approximately 0.12%.

The chain combines TRBV5-6 with TRBJ1-4; D may be TRBD1 (6 bases). Sequenced sample: CD8+ T cells from PBMCs. The sequence was collected from a human donor with multiple sclerosis. The DNA for the CDR3 is TGTGCCAGCAGCAGCTACAGGGCGTCCGCAACTAATGAAAAACTGTTTTTT. Encoded protein: CASSSYRASATNEKLFF.